What follows is one T cell receptor beta chain and its context. This clone was counted once. The antigen this receptor binds is unknown. One base away there is no much larger clone; base qualities are not given. This record comes from a study of shared clonotypes between healthy human individuals (dated by TCRdb to 2020 to 2021). Regarding the complete study: The cohort included three men and a couple of women between 18 and 49 years of age. To estimate repertoire size and how much clonotype sharing occurs between individuals, the study deeply sequenced the blood TCR repertoires of about five healthy adults. Libraries were prepared and TCR repertoires were sequenced by different laboratories using diverse techniques, in order to increase sequencing depth and limit assay-specific biases. Leukapheresis yielded between about 0.8 and 9.5 billion PBMCs per donor. Findings and caveats that apply to the study as a whole: Because the study included only a small number of donors, the genetic and exposure-history diversity represented was limited. Based on pairwise subsampling, the degree of clonotype sharing among donors was expected to be affected by sequencing depth. Sampling was restricted to blood, and TCR repertoires in tissue are likely to differ from TCR repertoires in blood.

TCR CDR3 regions were amplified from genomic DNA by multiplex PCR using the deep immunoSEQ assay. Extracted genomic DNA from each cell subset was spread evenly across all wells of several immunoSEQ 96-well plates, with each plate serving as a replicate. Each replicate PCR for unsorted PBMC received 300 to 350 ng genomic DNA, equal to around 30,000 T cell genomes. Ten immunoSEQ deep assay plates were used to sequence the unsorted PBMC genomic DNA. Purified libraries were quantified with a Qubit 3.0 fluorometer, sized on a Bioanalyzer 2100, and re-quantified with the KAPA Library Quantification kit. Every immunoSEQ 96-well plate was sequenced on a dedicated single-read 150-cycle Illumina NextSeq 550 flow cell. From the authors' description of their analysis: Because the immunoSEQ output included only junctional sequences and no quality scores, the filtering could not be the same as the filtering used for full-length reads. Sequences were annotated with PyIR, a Python wrapper for IgBLAST v1.9, and V/J genes and CDR3 were assigned using IMGT germline references. Reads were filtered out if the reads had weak V/J assignments (E-value above 1e-6), no CDR3, stop codons, out-of-frame junctions, or ambiguous translated residues. V3J clonotypes were defined as sequences sharing the same inferred V gene, J gene, and CDR3 amino acid sequence. To compute the percentage overlap between repertoires, the number of shared unique clonotypes was divided by the size of the smaller repertoire. RTK rarefaction, the Chao1 estimator, and Recon v2.1 estimates of unobserved clonotypes were used to assess repertoire richness. Imported from immuneACCESS, the table was reduced by TCRdb to in-frame sequences with V and J called. These copies leave out some clones; in studies compared against another copy, an unresolved V gene accounts for under half, and the cause of the remainder is not known. V and J calls and clone size are those listed in that table; D and trimming were worked out from the DNA. The sample includes roughly 490,000 clones, with around three quarters observed a single time. About 12% of the sample lies in the top ten.

Trimming accounts for 5 bases at V and 6 bases at J, while the number of junction bases matched to no gene is 9. In the germline V gene (reference sequence), CDR1 corresponds to LNHDA and CDR2 to SQIVND. Counted from cysteine to phenylalanine, this CDR3 has 15 amino acids. CDR3 DNA only is kept here, 45 bases in frame from base 1. Healthy HIV-negative adults with no recently reported acute infections or vaccinations were included as donors. Every donor was a Caucasian adult residing in Nashville, Tennessee, USA. For unsorted samples, some 100 million PBMCs were counted, and genomic DNA was extracted using the QIAamp DNA Blood Mini kit. Blood was obtained by leukapheresis, after which PBMCs were separated by Ficoll-Histopaque density gradient centrifugation and cryopreserved in liquid nitrogen vapor phase.

This TCR came from a woman in her thirties or forties in good health. Some clones in this sample may be carry-over from other donors' samples. The specimen sequenced was PBMCs. The receptor chain draws on TRBV19 and TRBJ1-2; 10 bases in the middle match TRBD1. Here the CDR3 is given as CASSVTGTGDNGYTF. The nucleotide sequence reads as follows: TGTGCCAGTAGTGTAACCGGGACAGGGGATAATGGCTACACCTTC.